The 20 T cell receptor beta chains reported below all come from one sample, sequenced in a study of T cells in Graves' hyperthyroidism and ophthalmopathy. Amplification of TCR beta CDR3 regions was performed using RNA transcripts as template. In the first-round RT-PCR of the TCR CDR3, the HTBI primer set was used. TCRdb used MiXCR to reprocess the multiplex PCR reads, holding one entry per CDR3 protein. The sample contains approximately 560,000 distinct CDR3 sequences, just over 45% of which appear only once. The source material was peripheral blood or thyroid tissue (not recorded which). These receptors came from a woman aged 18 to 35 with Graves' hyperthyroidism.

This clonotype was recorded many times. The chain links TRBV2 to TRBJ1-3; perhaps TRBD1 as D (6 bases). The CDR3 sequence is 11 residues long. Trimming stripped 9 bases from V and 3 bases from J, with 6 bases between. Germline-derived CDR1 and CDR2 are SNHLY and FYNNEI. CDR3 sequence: CARTGGNTIYF. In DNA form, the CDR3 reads TGTGCCAGGACAGGTGGAAACACCATATATTTT. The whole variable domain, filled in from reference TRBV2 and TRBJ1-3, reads EPEVTQTPSHQVTQMGQEVILRCVPISNHLYFYWYRQILGQKVEFLVSFYNNEISEKSEIFDDQFSVERPDGSNFTLKIRSTKLEDSAMYFCARTGGNTIYFGEGSWLTVV.

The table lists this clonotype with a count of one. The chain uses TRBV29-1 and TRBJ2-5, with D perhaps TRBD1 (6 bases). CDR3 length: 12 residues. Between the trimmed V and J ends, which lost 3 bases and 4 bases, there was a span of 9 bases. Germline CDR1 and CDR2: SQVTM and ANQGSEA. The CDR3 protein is CSVEVRGETQYF. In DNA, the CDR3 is TGCAGCGTTGAGGTCAGGGGAGAGACCCAGTACTTC.

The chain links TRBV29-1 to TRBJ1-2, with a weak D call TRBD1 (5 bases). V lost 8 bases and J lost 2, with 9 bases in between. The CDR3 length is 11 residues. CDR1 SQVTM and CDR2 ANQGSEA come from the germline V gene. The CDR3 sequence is CSHGTNYGYTF. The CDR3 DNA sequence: TGCAGCCACGGGACCAACTATGGCTACACCTTC.

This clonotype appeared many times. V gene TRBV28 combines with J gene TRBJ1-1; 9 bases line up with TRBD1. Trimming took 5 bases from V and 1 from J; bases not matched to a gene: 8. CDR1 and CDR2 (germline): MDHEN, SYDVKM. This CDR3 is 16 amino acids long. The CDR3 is CASSLGQGGPNTEAFF. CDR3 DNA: TGTGCCAGCAGTCTGGGACAGGGCGGACCGAACACTGAAGCTTTCTTT.

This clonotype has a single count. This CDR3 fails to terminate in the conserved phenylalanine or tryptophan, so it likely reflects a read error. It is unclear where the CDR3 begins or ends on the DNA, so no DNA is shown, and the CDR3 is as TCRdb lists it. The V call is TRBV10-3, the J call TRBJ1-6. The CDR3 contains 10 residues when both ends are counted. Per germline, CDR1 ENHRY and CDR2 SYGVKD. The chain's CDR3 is CAISDSARLY.

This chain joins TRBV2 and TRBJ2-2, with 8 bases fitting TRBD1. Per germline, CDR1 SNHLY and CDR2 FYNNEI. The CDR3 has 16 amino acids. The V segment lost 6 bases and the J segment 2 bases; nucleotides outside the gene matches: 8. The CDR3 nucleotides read TGTGCCAGCAGAAAGGACAGGGTTGCCAACACCGGGGAGCTGTTTTTT. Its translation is CASRKDRVANTGELFF. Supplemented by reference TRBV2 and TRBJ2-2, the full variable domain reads EPEVTQTPSHQVTQMGQEVILRCVPISNHLYFYWYRQILGQKVEFLVSFYNNEISEKSEIFDDQFSVERPDGSNFTLKIRSTKLEDSAMYFCASRKDRVANTGELFFGEGSRLTVL.

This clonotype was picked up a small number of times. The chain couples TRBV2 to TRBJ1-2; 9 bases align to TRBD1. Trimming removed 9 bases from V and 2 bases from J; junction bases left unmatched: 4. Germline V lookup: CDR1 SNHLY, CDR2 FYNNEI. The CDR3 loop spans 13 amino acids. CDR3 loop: CASEDRGNYGYTF. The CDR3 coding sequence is TGTGCCAGTGAGGACAGGGGAAACTATGGCTACACCTTC.

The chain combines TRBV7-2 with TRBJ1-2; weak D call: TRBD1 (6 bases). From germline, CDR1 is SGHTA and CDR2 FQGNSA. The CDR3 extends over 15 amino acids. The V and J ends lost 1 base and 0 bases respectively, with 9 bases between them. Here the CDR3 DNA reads TGTGCCAGCAGCTTAGGGACAGCAGCTAACTATGGCTACACCTTC. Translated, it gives CASSLGTAANYGYTF.

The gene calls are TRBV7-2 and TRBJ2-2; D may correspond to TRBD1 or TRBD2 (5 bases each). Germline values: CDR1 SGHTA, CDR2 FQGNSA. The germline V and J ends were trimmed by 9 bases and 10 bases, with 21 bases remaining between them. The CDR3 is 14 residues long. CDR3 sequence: CASSMGPAGSELFF. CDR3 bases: TGTGCCAGTAGTATGGGACCGGCAGGGTCGGAGCTGTTTTTT.

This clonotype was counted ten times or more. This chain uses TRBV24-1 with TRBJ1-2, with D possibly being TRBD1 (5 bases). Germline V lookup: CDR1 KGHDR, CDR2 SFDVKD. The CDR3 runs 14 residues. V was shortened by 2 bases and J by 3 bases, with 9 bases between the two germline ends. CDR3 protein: CATSDSDTYYGYTF. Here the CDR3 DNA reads TGTGCCACCAGTGATTCGGACACCTACTATGGCTACACCTTC.

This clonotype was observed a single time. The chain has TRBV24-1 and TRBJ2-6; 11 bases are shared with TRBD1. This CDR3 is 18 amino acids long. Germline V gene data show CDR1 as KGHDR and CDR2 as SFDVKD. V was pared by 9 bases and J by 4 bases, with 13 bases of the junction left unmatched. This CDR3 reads CATVTSGTGGSGANVLTF. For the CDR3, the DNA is TGTGCCACCGTAACGAGCGGGACAGGGGGGTCGGGGGCCAACGTCCTGACTTTC.

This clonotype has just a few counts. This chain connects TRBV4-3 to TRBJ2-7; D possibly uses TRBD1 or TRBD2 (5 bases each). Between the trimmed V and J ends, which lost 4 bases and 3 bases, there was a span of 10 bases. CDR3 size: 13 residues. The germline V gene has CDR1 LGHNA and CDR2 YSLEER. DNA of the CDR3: TGCGCCAGCAGCCTCCGGGACGGCTACGAGCAGTACTTC. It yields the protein CASSLRDGYEQYF.

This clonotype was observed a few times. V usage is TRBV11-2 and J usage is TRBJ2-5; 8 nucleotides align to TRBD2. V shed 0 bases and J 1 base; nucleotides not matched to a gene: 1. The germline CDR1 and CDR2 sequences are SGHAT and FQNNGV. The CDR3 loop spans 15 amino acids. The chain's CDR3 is CASSLEGLAQETQYF. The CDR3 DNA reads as TGTGCCAGCAGCTTAGAAGGACTAGCCCAAGAGACCCAGTACTTC.

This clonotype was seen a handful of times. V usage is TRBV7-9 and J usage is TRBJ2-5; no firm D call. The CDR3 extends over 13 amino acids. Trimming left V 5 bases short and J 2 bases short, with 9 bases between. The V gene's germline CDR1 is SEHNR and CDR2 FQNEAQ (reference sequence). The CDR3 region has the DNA TGTGCCAGCAGCCCCGTTGAGCAAGAGACCCAGTACTTC. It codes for CASSPVEQETQYF.

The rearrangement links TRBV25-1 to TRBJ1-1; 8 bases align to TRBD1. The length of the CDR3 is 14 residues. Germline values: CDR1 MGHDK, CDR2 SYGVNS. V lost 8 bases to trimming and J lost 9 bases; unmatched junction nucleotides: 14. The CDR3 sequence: CASGDRPRALQAFF. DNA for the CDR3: TGTGCCAGCGGGGACAGGCCACGAGCCCTACAAGCTTTCTTT.

CDR3 in amino acids: CASRETGGMAQPQHF. The CDR3 nucleotides read TGTGCCAGCAGGGAGACAGGGGGCATGGCTCAGCCCCAGCATTTT. The gene calls are TRBV2 and TRBJ1-5, with 10 nucleotides matching TRBD1. V shed 6 bases, J shed 6 bases, and the junction held 8 bases outside the gene matches. Per the germline V gene, CDR1 is SNHLY and CDR2 is FYNNEI. The CDR3 totals 15 residues. Looking up the rest from reference TRBV2 and TRBJ1-5 gives the full variable domain: EPEVTQTPSHQVTQMGQEVILRCVPISNHLYFYWYRQILGQKVEFLVSFYNNEISEKSEIFDDQFSVERPDGSNFTLKIRSTKLEDSAMYFCASRETGGMAQPQHFGDGTRLSIL.

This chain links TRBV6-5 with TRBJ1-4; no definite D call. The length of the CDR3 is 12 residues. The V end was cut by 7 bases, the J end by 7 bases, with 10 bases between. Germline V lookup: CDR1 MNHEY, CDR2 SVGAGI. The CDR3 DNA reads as TGTGCCAGCATTATTGAGGGTGAAAAACTGTTTTTT. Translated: CASIIEGEKLFF.

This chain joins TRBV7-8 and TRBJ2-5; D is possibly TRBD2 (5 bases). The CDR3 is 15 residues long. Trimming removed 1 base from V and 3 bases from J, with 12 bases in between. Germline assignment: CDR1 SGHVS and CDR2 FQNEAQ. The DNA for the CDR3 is TGTGCCAGCAGCTTAGACGCAGAGGGCGAAGAGACCCAGTACTTC. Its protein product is CASSLDAEGEETQYF.

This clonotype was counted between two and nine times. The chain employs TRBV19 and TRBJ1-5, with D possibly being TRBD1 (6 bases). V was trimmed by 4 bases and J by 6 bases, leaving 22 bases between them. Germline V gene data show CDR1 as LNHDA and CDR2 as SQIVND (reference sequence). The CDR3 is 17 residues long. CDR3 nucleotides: TGTGCCAGTAGTACCTCACAGGGTTTGATTCGCATTCAGCCCCAGCATTTT. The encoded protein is CASSTSQGLIRIQPQHF.

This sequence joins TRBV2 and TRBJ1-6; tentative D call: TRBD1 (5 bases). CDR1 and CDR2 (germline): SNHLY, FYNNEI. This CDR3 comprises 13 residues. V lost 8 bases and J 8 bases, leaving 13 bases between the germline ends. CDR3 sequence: CASLGVRDSPLHF. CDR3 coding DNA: TGTGCCAGCCTAGGGGTCCGGGATTCACCCCTCCACTTT.